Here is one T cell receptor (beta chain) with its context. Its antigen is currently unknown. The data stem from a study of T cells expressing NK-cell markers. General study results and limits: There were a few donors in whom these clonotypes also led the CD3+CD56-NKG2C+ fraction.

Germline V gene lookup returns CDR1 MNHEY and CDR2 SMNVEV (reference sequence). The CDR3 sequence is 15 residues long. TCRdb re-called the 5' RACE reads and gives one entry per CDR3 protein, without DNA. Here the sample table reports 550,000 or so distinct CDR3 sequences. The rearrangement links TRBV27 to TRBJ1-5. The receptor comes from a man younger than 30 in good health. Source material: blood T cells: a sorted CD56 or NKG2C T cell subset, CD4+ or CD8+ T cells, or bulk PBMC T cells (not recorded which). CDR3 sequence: CASSPRWGYNQPQHF.